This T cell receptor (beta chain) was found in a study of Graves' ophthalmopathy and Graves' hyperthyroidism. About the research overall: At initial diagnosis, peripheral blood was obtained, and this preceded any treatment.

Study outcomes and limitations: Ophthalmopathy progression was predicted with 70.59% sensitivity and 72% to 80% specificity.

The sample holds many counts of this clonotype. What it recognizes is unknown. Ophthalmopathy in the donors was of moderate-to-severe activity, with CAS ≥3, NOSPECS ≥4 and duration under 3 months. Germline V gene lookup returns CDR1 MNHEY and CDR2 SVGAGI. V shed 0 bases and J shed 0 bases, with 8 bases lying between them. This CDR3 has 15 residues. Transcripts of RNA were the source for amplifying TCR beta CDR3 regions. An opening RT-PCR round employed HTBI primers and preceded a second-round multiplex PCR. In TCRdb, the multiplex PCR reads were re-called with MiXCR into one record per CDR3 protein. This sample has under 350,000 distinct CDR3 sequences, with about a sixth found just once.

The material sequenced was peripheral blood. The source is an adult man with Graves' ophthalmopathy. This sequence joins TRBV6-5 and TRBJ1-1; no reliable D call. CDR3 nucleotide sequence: TGTGCCAGCAGTTACTCCGGAGCCATGAACACTGAAGCTTTCTTT. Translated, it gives CASSYSGAMNTEAFF.